Each of the 21 T cell receptor beta chains below was sequenced from the same sample in a study of metastatic and nonmetastatic thyroid tumors. MiXCR re-clonotyped the PCR reads for TCRdb. The table has tens of thousands of clones, 9.5% to 12% seen once; the top ten hold 25% to 35%. No patient received treatment before thyroid surgery. Sequencing input: blood. All receptors come from a female donor with papillary thyroid cancer or a benign thyroid nodule (not recorded which). Some clones in this sample may be carry-over from other donors' samples.

This clone was observed many times. The V call is TRBV27, the J call TRBJ2-1; 11 nucleotides agree with TRBD2. V shed 3 bases and J 5 bases; nucleotides not matched to a gene: 3. This CDR3 contains 15 residues. Germline assignment: CDR1 MNHEY and CDR2 SMNVEV (reference sequence). Here the CDR3 DNA reads TGTGCCAGCAGTTTCGGGACTAGCGGAGACAATGAGCAGTTCTTC. Amino acid sequence: CASSFGTSGDNEQFF.

This clone was counted many times. The rearrangement joins TRBV28 to TRBJ2-1, with 7 bases aligning to TRBD2. Germline assignment: CDR1 MDHEN and CDR2 SYDVKM. This CDR3 contains 16 residues. V lost 5 bases to trimming and J lost 7 bases; unmatched junction nucleotides: 14. The CDR3 protein is CASSTAGTTTSNEQFF. DNA for the CDR3: TGTGCCAGCAGTACCGCCGGGACTACTACTTCGAATGAGCAGTTCTTC.

Relative to its sample, this clone is medium-sized (0.01 to 0.1%). The chain uses TRBV6-1 and TRBJ1-2; D is uncertain. Germline values: CDR1 MNHNS, CDR2 SASEGT. Deletions cut 7 bases from V and 2 bases from J, with 14 bases between. The CDR3 sequence is 14 residues long. CDR3: CASILLGYNYGYTF. The CDR3 nucleotides read TGTGCCAGCATTCTGTTGGGGTACAACTATGGCTACACCTTC.

In its sample, this clone ranks as medium-sized. The V gene is TRBV6-1, the J gene TRBJ2-3, with TRBD1 identical over 11 bases. With V trimmed by 5 bases and J by 6 bases, 1 base remained unmatched. The germline V gene encodes CDR1 MNHNS and CDR2 SASEGT. This CDR3 comprises 13 residues. The chain's CDR3 is CASSWDRGDTQYF. CDR3 coding DNA: TGTGCCAGCAGTTGGGACAGGGGGGATACGCAGTATTTT.

This clone was seen ten or more times. The chain has TRBV19 and TRBJ1-1; the D gene is possibly TRBD1 (5 bases). Trimming removed 5 bases at V and 0 bases at J, with 10 bases between. Germline CDR1 is LNHDA and CDR2 is SQIVND (reference sequence). The CDR3 totals 14 residues. In DNA form, the CDR3 reads TGTGCCAGTAGTTCTGGGACGGTGAACACTGAAGCTTTCTTT. Translating it yields CASSSGTVNTEAFF.

V usage is TRBV28 and J usage is TRBJ1-1, with D maybe TRBD1 (5 bases). V was shortened by 7 bases and J by 4 bases, with 13 bases between the two germline ends. Germline CDR1 MDHEN, CDR2 SYDVKM. The CDR3 has 13 amino acids. The CDR3 nucleotides are TGTGCCAGCACCCGGAGGGGAGGCACTGAAGCTTTCTTT. Translation: CASTRRGGTEAFF.

This clone was observed a few times. An end of the junction differs from the germline gene, which may be a read error. V is TRBV12-3 or TRBV12-4 and J is TRBJ1-5; 8 bases line up with TRBD1. CDR3 length: 15 residues. The CDR3 sequence is CASSMGGQANQPKHF. In DNA form, the CDR3 reads TGTGCCAGCAGCATGGGGGGACAGGCCAATCAGCCCAAGCATTTT.

This clone was counted ten times or more. This chain uses TRBV20-1 with TRBJ2-1, with TRBD2 identical over 8 bases. The CDR3 contains 16 residues. V shed 5 bases and J 5 bases; nucleotides not matched to a gene: 14. The germline V gene encodes CDR1 DFQATT and CDR2 SNEGSKA (reference sequence). The CDR3 bases are TGCAGTGCTCAGAAACGCGGACTAGCTATTAACAATGAGCAGTTCTTC. Translation gives CSAQKRGLAINNEQFF.

This clone was found many times. V is TRBV5-8 and J is TRBJ1-1; 11 bases are a match to TRBD1. This CDR3 has 15 residues. CDR1 SGHTS and CDR2 YDEGEE come from the germline V gene. J lost 6 bases, V lost 4 bases, and 8 bases had no gene match. The CDR3 spells CASSHGQGANAEAFF. In DNA form, the CDR3 reads TGTGCCAGCAGCCACGGACAGGGGGCGAATGCTGAAGCTTTCTTT.

The sample holds many counts of this clone. This sequence joins TRBV11-1 and TRBJ2-7; TRBD1 agrees at 9 bases. This CDR3 region has 19 residues. The germline CDR1 and CDR2 sequences are SGHAT and FQDESV (reference sequence). V trimming: 1 base; J trimming: 1 base; junction bases outside the gene matches: 14. The CDR3 spells CASSLVTSFGTGSSYEQYF. CDR3 nucleotide sequence: TGTGCCAGCAGCTTAGTTACCTCTTTCGGGACAGGGAGTTCCTACGAGCAGTACTTC.

The V call is TRBV18, the J call TRBJ2-1; 7 nucleotides line up with TRBD2. The length of the CDR3 is 15 residues. Trimming removed 5 bases from V and 0 bases from J; junction bases left unmatched: 4. Germline loops: CDR1 KGHSH, CDR2 LQKENI. CDR3 in DNA: TGTGCCAGCTCATCCTCTAGCGGCTCCTACAATGAGCAGTTCTTC. This sequence encodes CASSSSSGSYNEQFF.

To note about this clone: This sequence may be a read error, since a much larger clone differs from it by one base. The chain is built from TRBV19 and TRBJ2-1, with 9 bases aligning to TRBD2. V dropped 6 bases and J dropped 0; count of bases not matched to a gene: 9. CDR1 LNHDA and CDR2 SQIVND come from the germline V gene (reference sequence). CDR3 length equals 17 residues. DNA for the CDR3: TGTGCCAGTAGAAGGACTAGCGTGAGAAGCTCCTACAATGAGCAGTTCTTC. This encodes CASRRTSVRSSYNEQFF.

This clone was observed at least ten times. The J gene is TRBJ1-4, the V gene TRBV2; 9 positions agree with TRBD1. V was clipped by 6 bases and J by 8 bases; unmatched bases: 7. Per germline, CDR1 SNHLY and CDR2 FYNNEI. CDR3 length: 14 amino acids. The chain's CDR3 is CASSLGTGQEKLFF. CDR3 bases: TGTGCCAGCAGCCTCGGGACAGGGCAAGAAAAACTGTTTTTT.

This clone has only a few counts. Germline is not matched at one junction end, which may reflect a read error. The chain is built from TRBV6-1 and TRBJ2-2; no definite D call. The V gene's germline CDR1 is MNHNS and CDR2 SASEGT. This CDR3 is built from 18 residues. CDR3: CASSHTGWAVGYTGELFF. The CDR3, as DNA: TGTGCCAGCAGTCACACTGGGTGGGCGGTAGGGTATACCGGTGAGCTGTTTTTT.

This clone was counted many times. V gene TRBV29-1 combines with J gene TRBJ2-1, with D perhaps TRBD1 (6 bases). The germline V and J ends were trimmed by 6 bases and 6 bases, with 18 bases remaining between them. Per germline, CDR1 SQVTM and CDR2 ANQGSEA. This CDR3 spans 14 amino acids. In DNA, the CDR3 is TGCAGCGTCGCCAGGGGATGGATGGCCAATGAGCAGTTCTTC. Translated, it gives CSVARGWMANEQFF.

This clone was seen many times. The V and J genes are TRBV11-2 and TRBJ1-2, with D uncertain. V lost 5 bases and J lost 5, with 12 bases in between. The CDR3 has 13 amino acids. CDR1 and CDR2 (germline): SGHAT, FQNNGV. The DNA of the CDR3 is TGTGCCAGCAGCATCACAGCCGATTATGGCTACACCTTC. Translating gives CASSITADYGYTF.

This clone was counted ten times or more. The chain employs TRBV12-3 or TRBV12-4 and TRBJ1-5; D is possibly TRBD1 (6 bases). The CDR3 is made up of 16 amino acids. The V end was cut by 5 bases, the J end by 8 bases, with 22 bases between. CDR3 nucleotide sequence: TGTGCCAGCAGTCATGGAGGGGGACGGAACATAGAGCCCCAGCATTTT. Its protein product is CASSHGGGRNIEPQHF.

This clone showed up many times. This chain links TRBV27 with TRBJ1-5, with D perhaps TRBD1 (5 bases). CDR1 and CDR2 from the germline V gene are MNHEY and SMNVEV (reference sequence). V shed 6 bases and J shed 6 bases, with 12 bases lying between them. The CDR3 extends over 13 amino acids. Here the CDR3 DNA reads TGTGCCAGCAGACTGACAGTGAGTCAGCCCCAGCATTTT. Its translation is CASRLTVSQPQHF.

This clone was detected only once. V and J are TRBV4-1 and TRBJ1-2, with a weak D call TRBD1 (5 bases). The germline CDR1 and CDR2 sequences are MGHRA and YSYEKL. The V gene lost 6 bases and the J gene lost 9 bases, with 23 bases spanning the gap. CDR3 length: 15 residues. The CDR3 DNA reads as TGCGCCAGCAGTCGTCTACGGGGGGGGAGAGTGAGCTACACCTTC. Its translation is CASSRLRGGRVSYTF.

The sample holds many counts of this clone. The chain recombines TRBV2 with TRBJ1-5; 9 bases are a match to TRBD1. Germline V gene lookup returns CDR1 SNHLY and CDR2 FYNNEI. The CDR3 spans 15 residues. V gave up 8 bases and J gave up 7 bases; unmatched junction bases: 12. In nucleotides, the CDR3 is TGTGCCAGCCGCACCAATACAGGGGGCCGGCAGCCCCAGCATTTT. Translation: CASRTNTGGRQPQHF.

The sample holds many counts of this clone. This chain connects TRBV5-1 to TRBJ2-3; 13 bases map to TRBD2. The germline V gene encodes CDR1 SGHRS and CDR2 YFSETQ. J gave up 4 bases and V 4 bases, and 9 bases lay outside the gene matches. This CDR3 is 17 amino acids long. The CDR3 sequence is CASSRTRTSGSADTQYF. CDR3 coding DNA: TGCGCCAGCAGCCGAACGAGGACTAGCGGGAGTGCAGATACGCAGTATTTT. Drawing the rest from reference TRBV5-1 and TRBJ2-3, the complete variable domain is KAGVTQTPRYLIKTRGQQVTLSCSPISGHRSVSWYQQTPGQGLQFLFEYFSETQRNKGNFPGRFSGRQFSNSRSEMNVSTLELGDSALYLCASSRTRTSGSADTQYFGPGTRLTVL.